A single sample is the source of the 21 T cell receptor beta chains below, sequenced in a study of T cells in tumors after PD-1 blockade. Profiled with immunoSEQ multiplex PCR; TCRdb holds only in-frame clones, not every one. The repertoire includes about 33,000 clones, roughly 78% of them detected once, and over 30% sits in the top ten. Sequenced here: PBMCs, sampled before anti-PD-1 treatment. These receptors were obtained from a human donor with basal cell carcinoma.

The chain combines TRBV19 with TRBJ1-5, with D uncertain. CDR3 length equals 13 residues. The germline V gene has CDR1 LNHDA and CDR2 SQIVND (reference sequence). V lost 7 bases to trimming and J lost 7 bases, with 14 bases between them. In DNA form, the CDR3 reads TGTGCCAGTACCCGAGGGCGTGGGCAGCCCCAGCATTTT. It codes for CASTRGRGQPQHF.

The chain couples TRBV9 to TRBJ2-4; 9 bases align to TRBD1. The CDR3 length is 17 residues. J lost 3 bases, V lost 0 bases, and 7 bases had no gene match. From germline, CDR1 is SGDLS and CDR2 YYNGEE. The CDR3 DNA reads TGTGCCAGCAGCGTAGGGGACAGGGTCTGGGACAAAAACATTCAGTACTTC. Protein sequence: CASSVGDRVWDKNIQYF. Full variable domain (remainder filled in from reference TRBV9 and TRBJ2-4): DSGVTQTPKHLITATGQRVTLRCSPRSGDLSVYWYQQSLDQGLQFLIQYYNGEERAKGNILERFSAQQFPDLHSELNLSSLELGDSALYFCASSVGDRVWDKNIQYFGAGTRLSVL.

The V gene is TRBV2, the J gene TRBJ2-2, with 7 bases aligning to TRBD2. Trimming at V came to 7 bases and at J to 7 bases, leaving 6 bases not matched to a gene. Germline V lookup: CDR1 SNHLY, CDR2 FYNNEI. The length of the CDR3 is 13 residues. CDR3 bases: TGTGCCAGCAACGAGCGGGGAGGCGGGGAGCTGTTTTTT. Protein sequence: CASNERGGGELFF.

The chain is built from TRBV5-4 and TRBJ2-3; D ambiguous. This CDR3 contains 15 residues. CDR1 and CDR2 (germline): SGHNT, YYREEE (reference sequence). Trimming pared 3 bases from V and 0 bases from J, leaving 11 bases between. The CDR3: CASSYGSTSTDTQYF. CDR3 coding DNA: TGTGCCAGCAGCTACGGGTCGACAAGCACAGATACGCAGTATTTT.

The chain couples TRBV5-8 to TRBJ2-5, with 8 positions matching TRBD2. This CDR3 has 15 amino acids. V shed 4 bases and J 9 bases; nucleotides not matched to a gene: 14. Germline CDR1 is SGHTS and CDR2 is YDEGEE. CDR3 DNA sequence: TGTGCCAGCAGCACGAGAACGGGACTAGAGGGTTCCCAGTACTTC. Its protein is CASSTRTGLEGSQYF.

The chain employs TRBV19 and TRBJ2-2; unclear D gene. Germline V gives CDR1 LNHDA, CDR2 SQIVND (reference sequence). The ends were cut back, 5 bases at V and 6 bases at J, with 16 bases in the middle. The CDR3 is 15 amino acids. The chain's CDR3 is CASSRQVVASGELFF. The CDR3 coding sequence is TGTGCCAGTAGTCGTCAGGTTGTTGCCTCCGGGGAGCTGTTTTTT.

The V call is TRBV7-9, the J call TRBJ1-2; D perhaps matches TRBD1 (6 bases). The CDR3 is 16 residues long. Deletions cut 5 bases from V and 3 bases from J, with 19 bases between. Germline V gene data show CDR1 as SEHNR and CDR2 as FQNEAQ (reference sequence). The CDR3 bases are TGTGCCAGCAGCCCGCATAACGGGGGCGCATACTATGGCTACACCTTC. This gives the protein CASSPHNGGAYYGYTF. Supplemented by reference TRBV7-9 and TRBJ1-2, the full variable domain reads DTGVSQNPRHKITKRGQNVTFRCDPISEHNRLYWYRQTLGQGPEFLTYFQNEAQLEKSRLLSDRFSAERPKGSFSTLEIQRTEQGDSAMYLCASSPHNGGAYYGYTFGSGTRLTVV.

This rearrangement joins TRBV24-1 to TRBJ1-2, with 7 bases fitting TRBD1. Losses at the gene ends were 4 bases for V and 4 bases for J; bases not matched to a gene: 8. Germline CDR1 reads KGHDR; CDR2 reads SFDVKD. The CDR3 consists of 15 residues. The CDR3 coding sequence is TGTGCCACCAGTGACTCCTCGGACAGGCGCTATGGCTACACCTTC. It encodes CATSDSSDRRYGYTF.

The chain carries TRBV3-1 (or the pseudogene TRBV3-2) and TRBJ1-1, with 7 bases lining up with TRBD1. This CDR3 has 15 amino acids. Germline V lookup: CDR1 LGHDT, CDR2 YNNKEL (reference sequence). V lost 4 bases, J lost 6 bases, and 11 bases stayed unmatched. The CDR3 DNA sequence: TGTGCCAGCAGCCTAACGACAGGGATCTTTGCTGAAGCTTTCTTT. It yields the protein CASSLTTGIFAEAFF.

The chain is built from TRBV7-3 and TRBJ2-4; TRBD1 is a possible D gene (5 bases). The CDR3 runs 17 residues. Deletions cut 5 bases from V and 4 bases from J, with 21 bases between. The germline CDR1 and CDR2 sequences are SGHTA and FQGTGA. As DNA, the CDR3 is TGTGCCAGCAGCCCTGGGGCAGGGATGATTCAAAAAAACATTCAGTACTTC. Its translation: CASSPGAGMIQKNIQYF.

This clone was recorded a few times. The J gene is TRBJ1-6, the V gene TRBV25-1; 7 positions agree with TRBD1. The CDR3 loop spans 16 amino acids. Trimming took 1 base from V and 8 from J; bases not matched to a gene: 8. CDR1 and CDR2 (germline): MGHDK, SYGVNS. CDR3 in amino acids: CASSEFTGAIDSPLHF. The CDR3, as DNA: TGTGCCAGCAGTGAATTTACAGGGGCTATTGATTCACCCCTCCACTTT.

The chain links TRBV4-2 to TRBJ1-5, with TRBD1 identical over 7 bases. Trimming removed 4 bases from V and 6 bases from J; junction bases left unmatched: 15. The CDR3 runs 17 residues. The germline V gene encodes CDR1 LGHNA and CDR2 YNFKEQ. For the CDR3, the DNA is TGTGCCAGCAGCCCTCCTCCGGCAGGGGGTACGAGTCAGCCCCAGCATTTT. Protein sequence: CASSPPPAGGTSQPQHF.

V usage is TRBV4-1 and J usage is TRBJ2-7; D possibly matches TRBD1 or TRBD2 (6 bases each). Per the germline V gene, CDR1 is MGHRA and CDR2 is YSYEKL. The CDR3 is 14 residues long. V lost 2 bases, J lost 8 bases, and 16 bases lay in between. For the CDR3, the DNA is TGCGCCAGCAGCCAACTCGCACAGGGAGGCAAGCAGTACTTC. Amino acids: CASSQLAQGGKQYF.

A few counts support this clone. CDR3 amino acids: CASRARQGLNQPQHF. CDR3 nucleotides: TGTGCCAGTAGGGCTAGACAGGGACTGAATCAGCCCCAGCATTTT. The V and J genes are TRBV19 and TRBJ1-5, with TRBD1 matching 7 bases. The CDR3 is 15 amino acids. V was pared by 6 bases and J by 4 bases, with 9 bases of the junction left unmatched. Germline V gene data show CDR1 as LNHDA and CDR2 as SQIVND (reference sequence).

This chain uses TRBV7-3 with TRBJ1-1; D uncertain. The CDR3 sequence is 13 residues long. Germline CDR1 SGHTA, CDR2 FQGTGA. The V and J ends lost 5 bases and 7 bases respectively, with 14 bases between them. As DNA, the CDR3 is TGTGCCAGCAGCACCACCCTCCGTGGTGAAGCTTTCTTT. Translated: CASSTTLRGEAFF.

This chain connects TRBV6-2 or TRBV6-3 to TRBJ1-1, with 7 bases fitting TRBD1. The trim removed 5 bases at V and 3 bases at J, leaving 9 bases unmatched. Germline CDR1 and CDR2: MNHEY and SVGEGT. The CDR3 has 15 residues. This chain's CDR3 is CASSGTGRGDTEAFF. The CDR3 nucleotides are TGTGCCAGCAGTGGTACGGGCAGGGGGGACACTGAAGCTTTCTTT.

This clone was recorded a few times. The CDR3 is CASSPLGGQPQHF. CDR3 nucleotides: TGCGCCAGCAGCCCCCTGGGAGGTCAGCCCCAGCATTTT. This rearrangement joins TRBV4-3 to TRBJ1-5; D uncertain. V lost 4 bases to trimming and J lost 6 bases, with 10 bases between them. Germline V gene data show CDR1 as LGHNA and CDR2 as YSLEER. The CDR3 runs 13 residues.

The V and J genes are TRBV30 and TRBJ1-1, with a tentative D call TRBD1 (5 bases). Trimming removed 6 bases from V and 8 bases from J, with 13 bases in between. Germline CDR1 reads GTSNPN; CDR2 reads SVGIG (reference sequence). CDR3 length: 11 amino acids. Here the CDR3 DNA reads TGTGCCTGCCACCCAGGGAGAGAAGCTTTCTTT. It codes for CACHPGREAFF.

The V and J genes are TRBV5-1 and TRBJ2-1; TRBD2 matches 8 bases. With 5 bases clipped from V and 6 bases from J, the junction kept 7 bases outside the gene matches. The CDR3 is 14 residues long. CDR1 is SGHRS and CDR2 is YFSETQ in the germline V gene. CDR3 amino acids: CASSSGNSVNEQFF. CDR3 sequence (DNA): TGCGCCAGCAGTAGCGGGAACTCAGTCAATGAGCAGTTCTTC.

The V and J genes are TRBV19 and TRBJ2-1; 9 positions agree with TRBD1. The CDR3 runs to 14 residues. Losses at the gene ends were 4 bases for V and 6 bases for J; bases not matched to a gene: 4. Germline V gene data show CDR1 as LNHDA and CDR2 as SQIVND (reference sequence). The CDR3 nucleotides read TGTGCCAGTAGTAGGACAGGGGTAGTCAATGAGCAGTTCTTC. This encodes CASSRTGVVNEQFF.

This clone has just a few counts. The chain combines TRBV7-2 with TRBJ1-5; D might be TRBD1 (6 bases). The CDR3 is made up of 16 amino acids. Germline V gene lookup returns CDR1 SGHTA and CDR2 FQGNSA. Trimming removed 5 bases at V and 5 bases at J, with 19 bases between. The CDR3 region is CASSPSGVRSHQPQHF. CDR3 nucleotides: TGTGCCAGCAGCCCTTCAGGGGTAAGAAGCCATCAGCCCCAGCATTTT.